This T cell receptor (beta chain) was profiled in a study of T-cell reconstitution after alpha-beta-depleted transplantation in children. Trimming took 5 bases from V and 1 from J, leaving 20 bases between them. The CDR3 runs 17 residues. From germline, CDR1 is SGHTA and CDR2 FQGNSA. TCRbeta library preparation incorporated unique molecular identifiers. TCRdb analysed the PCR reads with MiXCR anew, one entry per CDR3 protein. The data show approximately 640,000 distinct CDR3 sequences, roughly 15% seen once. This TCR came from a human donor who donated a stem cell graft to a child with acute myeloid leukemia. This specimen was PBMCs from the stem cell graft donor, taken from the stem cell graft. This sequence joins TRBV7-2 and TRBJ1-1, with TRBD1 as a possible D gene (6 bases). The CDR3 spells CASSPLGGGARNTEAFF. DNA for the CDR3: TGTGCCAGCAGCCCTCTTGGTGGGGGGGCTAGGAACACTGAAGCTTTCTTT.